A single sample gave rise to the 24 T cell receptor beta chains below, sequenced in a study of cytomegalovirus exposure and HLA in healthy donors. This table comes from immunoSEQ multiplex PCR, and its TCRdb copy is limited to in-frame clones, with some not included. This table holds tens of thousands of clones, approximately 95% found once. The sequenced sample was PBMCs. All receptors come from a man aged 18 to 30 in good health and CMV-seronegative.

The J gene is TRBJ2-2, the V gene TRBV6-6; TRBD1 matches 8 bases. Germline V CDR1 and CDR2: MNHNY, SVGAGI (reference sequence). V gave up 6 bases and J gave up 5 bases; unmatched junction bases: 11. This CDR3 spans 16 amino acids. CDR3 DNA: TGTGCCAGCAGCAAGAGACAGGGGAAACCGACCGGGGAGCTGTTTTTT. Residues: CASSKRQGKPTGELFF.

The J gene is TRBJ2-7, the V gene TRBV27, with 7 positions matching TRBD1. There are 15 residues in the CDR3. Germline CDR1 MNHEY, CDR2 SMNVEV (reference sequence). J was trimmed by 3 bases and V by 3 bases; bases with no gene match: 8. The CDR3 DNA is TGTGCCAGCAGTTTGGCCGGACAGGATTACTACGAGCAGTACTTC. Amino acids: CASSLAGQDYYEQYF.

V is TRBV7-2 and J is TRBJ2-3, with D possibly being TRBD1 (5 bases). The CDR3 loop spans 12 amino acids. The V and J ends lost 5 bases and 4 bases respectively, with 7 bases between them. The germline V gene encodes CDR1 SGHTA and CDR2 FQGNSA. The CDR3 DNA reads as TGTGCCAGCAGCCTGACAGCAGATACGCAGTATTTT. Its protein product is CASSLTADTQYF. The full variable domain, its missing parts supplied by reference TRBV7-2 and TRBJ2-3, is GAGVSQSPSNKVTEKGKDVELRCDPISGHTALYWYRQSLGQGLEFLIYFQGNSAPDKSGLPSDRFSAERTGGSVSTLTIQRTQQEDSAVYLCASSLTADTQYFGPGTRLTVL.

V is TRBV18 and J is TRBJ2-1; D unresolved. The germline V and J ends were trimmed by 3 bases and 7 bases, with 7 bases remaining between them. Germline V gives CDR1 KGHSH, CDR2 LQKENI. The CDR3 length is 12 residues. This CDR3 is CASSPTRNEQFF. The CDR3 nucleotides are TGTGCCAGCTCACCCACGCGGAATGAGCAGTTCTTC. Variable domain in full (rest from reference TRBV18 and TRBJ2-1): NAGVMQNPRHLVRRRGQEARLRCSPMKGHSHVYWYRQLPEEGLKFMVYLQKENIIDESGMPKERFSAEFPKEGPSILRIQQVVRGDSAAYFCASSPTRNEQFFGPGTRLTVL.

The CDR3 region has the DNA TGTGCCAGTAGTGGGGGCTGGCGGGCCACTGAAGCTTTCTTT. The encoded protein is CASSGGWRATEAFF. V and J are TRBV19 and TRBJ1-1; the D gene is possibly TRBD1 (6 bases). The germline CDR1 and CDR2 sequences are LNHDA and SQIVND (reference sequence). The CDR3 spans 14 residues. Trimming took off 5 bases at V and 4 bases at J, with 14 bases between the two ends.

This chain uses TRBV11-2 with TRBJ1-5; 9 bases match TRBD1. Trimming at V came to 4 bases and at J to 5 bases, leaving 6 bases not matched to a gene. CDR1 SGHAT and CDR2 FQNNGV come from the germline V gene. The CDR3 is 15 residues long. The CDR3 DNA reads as TGTGCCAGCAGCTACGGGGGACAGGGCCATCAGCCCCAGCATTTT. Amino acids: CASSYGGQGHQPQHF.

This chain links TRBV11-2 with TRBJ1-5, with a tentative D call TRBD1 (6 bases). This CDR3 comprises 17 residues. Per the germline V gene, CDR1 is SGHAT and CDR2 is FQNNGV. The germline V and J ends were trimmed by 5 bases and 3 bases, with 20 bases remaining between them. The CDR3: CASSPGRARDNNQPQHF. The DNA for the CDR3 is TGTGCCAGCAGCCCTGGCCGGGCTCGGGACAACAATCAGCCCCAGCATTTT.

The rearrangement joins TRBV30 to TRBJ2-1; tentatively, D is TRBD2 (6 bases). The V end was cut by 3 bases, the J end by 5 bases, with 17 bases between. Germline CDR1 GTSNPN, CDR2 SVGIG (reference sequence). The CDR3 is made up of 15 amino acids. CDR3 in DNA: TGTGCCTGGAGGGTGCAGGTTAGCGGACACAATGAGCAGTTCTTC. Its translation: CAWRVQVSGHNEQFF.

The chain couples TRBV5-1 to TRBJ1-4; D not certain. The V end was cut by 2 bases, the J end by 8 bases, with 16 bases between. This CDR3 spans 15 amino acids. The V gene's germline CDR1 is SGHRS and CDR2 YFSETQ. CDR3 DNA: TGCGCCAGCAGCTTCTCCAGTGGGCTTAAAGAAAAACTGTTTTTT. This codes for CASSFSSGLKEKLFF.

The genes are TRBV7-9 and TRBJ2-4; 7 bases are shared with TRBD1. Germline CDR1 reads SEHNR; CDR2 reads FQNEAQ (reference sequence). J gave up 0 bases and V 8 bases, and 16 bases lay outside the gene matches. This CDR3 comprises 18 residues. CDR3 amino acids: CASDSGTEGSLAKNIQYF. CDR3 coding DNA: TGTGCCAGCGATAGTGGGACAGAGGGATCCCTAGCCAAAAACATTCAGTACTTC.

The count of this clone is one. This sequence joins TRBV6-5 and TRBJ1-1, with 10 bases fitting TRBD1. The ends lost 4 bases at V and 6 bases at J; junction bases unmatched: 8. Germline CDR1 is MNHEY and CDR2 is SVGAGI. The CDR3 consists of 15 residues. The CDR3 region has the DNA TGTGCCAGCAGTTTCATGACAGGGGGCTGGTCTGAAGCTTTCTTT. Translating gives CASSFMTGGWSEAFF.

In nucleotides, the CDR3 is TGTGCCAGCAGTCCGAACAGGGAATCTAATGAAAAACTGTTTTTT. Translation: CASSPNRESNEKLFF. The chain couples TRBV28 to TRBJ1-4; weak D call: TRBD1 (6 bases). CDR3 length: 15 amino acids. CDR1 is MDHEN, CDR2 SYDVKM, per germline. V was trimmed by 5 bases and J by 3 bases, leaving 13 bases between them.

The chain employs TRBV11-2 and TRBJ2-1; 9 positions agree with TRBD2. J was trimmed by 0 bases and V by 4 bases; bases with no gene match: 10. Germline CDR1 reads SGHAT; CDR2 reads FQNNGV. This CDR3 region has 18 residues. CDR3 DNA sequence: TGTGCCAGCAGCTCCAGTCTAGCGGGGTTAAGCTCCTACAATGAGCAGTTCTTC. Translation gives CASSSSLAGLSSYNEQFF.

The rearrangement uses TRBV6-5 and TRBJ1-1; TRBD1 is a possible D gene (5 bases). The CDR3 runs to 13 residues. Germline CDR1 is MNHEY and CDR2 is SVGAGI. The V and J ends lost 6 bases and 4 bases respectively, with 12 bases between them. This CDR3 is CASSPRQSTEAFF. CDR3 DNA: TGTGCCAGCAGCCCCAGACAGAGCACTGAAGCTTTCTTT.

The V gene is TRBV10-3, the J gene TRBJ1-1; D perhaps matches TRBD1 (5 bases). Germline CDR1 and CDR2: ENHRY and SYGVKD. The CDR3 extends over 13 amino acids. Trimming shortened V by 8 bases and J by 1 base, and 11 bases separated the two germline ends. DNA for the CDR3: TGTGCCATCTTGAGACAGAGGAACACTGAAGCTTTCTTT. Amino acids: CAILRQRNTEAFF.

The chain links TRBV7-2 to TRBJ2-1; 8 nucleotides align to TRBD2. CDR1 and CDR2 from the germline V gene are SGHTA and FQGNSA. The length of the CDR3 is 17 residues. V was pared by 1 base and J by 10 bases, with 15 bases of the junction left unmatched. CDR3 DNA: TGTGCCAGCAGCTTAGTGGGCGGCGGGGGGCACCTTGCGGAGCAGTTCTTC. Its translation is CASSLVGGGGHLAEQFF. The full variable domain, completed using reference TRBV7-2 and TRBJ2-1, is GAGVSQSPSNKVTEKGKDVELRCDPISGHTALYWYRQSLGQGLEFLIYFQGNSAPDKSGLPSDRFSAERTGGSVSTLTIQRTQQEDSAVYLCASSLVGGGGHLAEQFFGPGTRLTVL.

CDR3 residues: CASSPSAGTGVRQPQHF. CDR3 in DNA: TGTGCCAGCTCACCCTCCGCCGGGACAGGGGTTCGACAGCCCCAGCATTTT. This chain connects TRBV18 to TRBJ1-5, with 10 bases identical to TRBD1. The trim removed 3 bases at V and 7 bases at J, leaving 12 bases unmatched. The germline gives CDR1 KGHSH, CDR2 LQKENI. The CDR3 covers 17 residues.

The CDR3 sequence: CASSVGPGTGEGYTF. As DNA, the CDR3 is TGTGCCAGCAGCGTAGGCCCCGGGACAGGGGAGGGCTACACCTTC. The rearrangement uses TRBV9 and TRBJ1-2, with 10 bases lining up with TRBD1. Germline assignment: CDR1 SGDLS and CDR2 YYNGEE. The J segment lost 8 bases and the V segment lost 0 bases, leaving 7 bases of the junction unmatched. The CDR3 is 15 amino acids. Filled out from reference TRBV9 and TRBJ1-2, the complete variable domain reads DSGVTQTPKHLITATGQRVTLRCSPRSGDLSVYWYQQSLDQGLQFLIQYYNGEERAKGNILERFSAQQFPDLHSELNLSSLELGDSALYFCASSVGPGTGEGYTFGSGTRLTVV.

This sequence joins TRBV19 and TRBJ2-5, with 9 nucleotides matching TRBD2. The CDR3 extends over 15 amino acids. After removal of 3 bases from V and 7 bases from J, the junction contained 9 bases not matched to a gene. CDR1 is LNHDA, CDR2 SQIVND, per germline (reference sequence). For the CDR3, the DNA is TGTGCCAGTAGTATTGAGAGTGGCGGGGGGGGGACCCAGTACTTC. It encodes CASSIESGGGGTQYF. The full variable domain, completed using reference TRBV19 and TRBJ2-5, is DGGITQSPKYLFRKEGQNVTLSCEQNLNHDAMYWYRQDPGQGLRLIYYSQIVNDFQKGDIAEGYSVSREKKESFPLTVTSAQKNPTAFYLCASSIESGGGGTQYFGPGTRLLVL.

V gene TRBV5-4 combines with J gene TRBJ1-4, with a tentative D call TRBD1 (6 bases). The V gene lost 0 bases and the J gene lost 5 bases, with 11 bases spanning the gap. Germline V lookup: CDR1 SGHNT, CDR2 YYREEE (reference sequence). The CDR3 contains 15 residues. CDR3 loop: CASSLVGQGNEKLFF. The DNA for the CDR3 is TGTGCCAGCAGCTTGGTTGGGCAGGGGAATGAAAAACTGTTTTTT. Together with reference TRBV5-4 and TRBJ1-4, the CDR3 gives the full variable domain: ETGVTQSPTHLIKTRGQQVTLRCSSQSGHNTVSWYQQALGQGPQFIFQYYREEENGRGNFPPRFSGLQFPNYSSELNVNALELDDSALYLCASSLVGQGNEKLFFGSGTQLSVL.

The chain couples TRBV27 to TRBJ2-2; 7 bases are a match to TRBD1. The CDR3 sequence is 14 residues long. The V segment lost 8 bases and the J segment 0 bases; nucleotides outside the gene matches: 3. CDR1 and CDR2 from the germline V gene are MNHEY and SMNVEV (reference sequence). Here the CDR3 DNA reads TGTGCCAGCGGGACAGTGCCGAACACCGGGGAGCTGTTTTTT. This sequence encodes CASGTVPNTGELFF.

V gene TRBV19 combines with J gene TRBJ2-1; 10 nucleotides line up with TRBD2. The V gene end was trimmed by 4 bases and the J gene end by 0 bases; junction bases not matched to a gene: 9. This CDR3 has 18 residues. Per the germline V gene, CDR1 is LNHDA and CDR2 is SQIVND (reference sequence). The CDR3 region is CASSRASGGLSSYNEQFF. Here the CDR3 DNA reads TGTGCCAGTAGTAGGGCTAGCGGGGGTCTAAGCTCCTACAATGAGCAGTTCTTC.

This CDR3 is CASSLLDRGILGYTF. DNA of the CDR3: TGTGCCAGCAGTTTATTAGACAGGGGGATTCTTGGCTACACCTTC. J is TRBJ1-2 and V is TRBV27; TRBD1 matches at 9 bases. The CDR3 sequence is 15 residues long. The junction had 7 bases not matched to a gene; V was cut back by 1 base and J by 7 bases. From germline, CDR1 is MNHEY and CDR2 SMNVEV (reference sequence).

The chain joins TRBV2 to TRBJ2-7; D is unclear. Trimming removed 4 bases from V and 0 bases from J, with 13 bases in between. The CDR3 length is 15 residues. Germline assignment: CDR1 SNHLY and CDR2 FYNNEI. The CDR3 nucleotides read TGTGCCAGCAGTGCCCTAACAGACCACTCCTACGAGCAGTACTTC. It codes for CASSALTDHSYEQYF.